A selection of T cell receptor beta chains follows, all from one sample in a study of patients and donors after allogeneic stem cell transplantation. TCRdb re-called the RT-PCR reads with MiXCR, one entry per CDR3 protein. The sample records about 110,000 distinct CDR3 sequences, around 35% being singletons. Material for sequencing was blood, either unsorted or a sorted T cell fraction (not recorded which). These receptors came from a human donor who was either an allogeneic HSCT recipient or a stem cell or donor lymphocyte infusion donor (not recorded which). It is not recorded whose cells these are; they may come from a transplant donor. Both conserved end residues are part of each CDR3. A D gene is named only where the DNA matches it firmly. Size is omitted from some rows. Given values are once, few, many or a class for expanded clones.

D gene	V gene	clone size	J gene	CDR3 protein	CDR3 DNA
TRBD1	TRBV5-5	once	TRBJ2-2	CASSLTGTGYTGELFF	TGTGCCAGCAGCCTGACCGGGACAGGATACACCGGGGAGCTGTTTTTT
TRBD2	TRBV7-8	.	TRBJ2-2	CASSLVAGGHTGELFF	TGTGCCAGCAGCTTAGTAGCGGGAGGTCACACCGGGGAGCTGTTTTTT
.	TRBV5-1	.	TRBJ1-3	CASSLGEAAGNTIYF	TGCGCCAGCAGCTTGGGTGAGGCAGCTGGAAACACCATATATTTT
.	TRBV10-3	.	TRBJ2-7	CAITRTSSYEQYF	TGTGCCATCACGCGGACAAGCTCCTACGAGCAGTACTTC
.	TRBV28	few	TRBJ2-7	CASSLAPPRMTRNEQYF	TGTGCCAGCAGTTTAGCACCTCCTAGGATGACGAGGAACGAGCAGTACTTC
.	TRBV12-3/TRBV12-4	few	TRBJ1-5	CASSLANREGQPQHF	TGTGCCAGCAGTTTAGCGAACAGGGAGGGTCAGCCCCAGCATTTT
.	TRBV27	.	TRBJ2-1	CASSLRVFPSSYNEQFF	TGTGCCAGCAGTTTACGGGTCTTCCCGAGCTCCTACAATGAGCAGTTCTTC
TRBD1	TRBV12-3/TRBV12-4	.	TRBJ2-5	CASSRDSLQETQYF	TGTGCCAGCAGCCGGGACAGTTTGCAAGAGACCCAGTACTTC
.	TRBV18	few	TRBJ2-2	CASSPDTTGELFF	TGTGCCAGCTCCCCCGACACCACCGGGGAGCTGTTTTTT
TRBD1	TRBV20-1	.	TRBJ1-3	CSARADRVGNTIYF	TGCAGTGCTAGGGCTGACAGGGTTGGAAACACCATATATTTT